These 20 T cell receptor beta chains originate from one sample sequenced in a study of graft-versus-host responses after intestinal transplantation. The data were produced by immunoSEQ multiplex PCR, yet TCRdb's version contains in-frame clones alone and is incomplete. The sample has 75,000 to 90,000 clones; 85% to 90% are singletons. The antigens of these receptors remain unknown. Specimen: unstimulated CD4+ T cells sorted from spleen or lymph node cells, collected before intestinal transplant. Every receptor here comes from a human donor who received an intestinal transplant.

The chain links TRBV5-1 to TRBJ2-3, with 10 bases fitting TRBD1. The CDR3 runs 14 residues. CDR1 and CDR2 from the germline V gene are SGHRS and YFSETQ. Trimming at V came to 3 bases and at J to 3 bases, leaving 1 base not matched to a gene. The CDR3 DNA follows: TGCGCCAGCAGCTCGGACAGGGGGACAGATACGCAGTATTTT. Translation gives CASSSDRGTDTQYF.

The chain has TRBV5-1 and TRBJ2-6; TRBD1 aligns across 8 bases. Germline V gene lookup returns CDR1 SGHRS and CDR2 YFSETQ. V gave up 7 bases and J gave up 3 bases; unmatched junction bases: 3. This CDR3 is built from 14 residues. The CDR3 sequence is CASVGTGGANVLTF. Here the CDR3 DNA reads TGCGCCAGCGTGGGGACAGGTGGGGCCAACGTCCTGACTTTC.

The chain has TRBV5-1 and TRBJ2-7; TRBD1 aligns across 11 bases. The CDR3 contains 20 residues. Trimming cost V 2 bases and J 3 bases; bases outside gene matches: 19. Germline V gene lookup returns CDR1 SGHRS and CDR2 YFSETQ. The CDR3 here is CASSFWGTSGQGGSDYEQYF. For the CDR3, the DNA is TGCGCCAGCAGCTTTTGGGGAACCTCGGGACAGGGGGGTTCGGACTACGAGCAGTACTTC.

This chain links TRBV28 with TRBJ1-2; 8 positions match TRBD1. The CDR3 length is 13 residues. Germline-derived CDR1 and CDR2 are MDHEN and SYDVKM. Trimming at V came to 4 bases and at J to 7 bases, leaving 5 bases not matched to a gene. The CDR3 coding sequence is TGTGCCAGCAGTTCCCAGGGGGCGAGTGGCTACACCTTC. It encodes CASSSQGASGYTF.

V and J are TRBV2 and TRBJ2-1, with D unresolved. This CDR3 region has 11 residues. The germline gives CDR1 SNHLY, CDR2 FYNNEI. V was clipped by 7 bases and J by 5 bases, with 6 bases between them. The DNA of the CDR3 is TGTGCCAGCACTCTCCACAATGAGCAGTTCTTC. This codes for CASTLHNEQFF.

V is TRBV4-2 and J is TRBJ2-2; D is possibly TRBD1 (5 bases). From germline, CDR1 is LGHNA and CDR2 YNFKEQ. Deletions cut 1 base from V and 6 bases from J, with 12 bases between. The CDR3 is 15 amino acids. Here the CDR3 reads CASSQASQVPGELFF. Here the CDR3 DNA reads TGTGCCAGCAGCCAAGCCTCACAGGTCCCCGGGGAGCTGTTTTTT.

The chain uses TRBV6-1 and TRBJ1-2, with 8 nucleotides matching TRBD1. Unmatched junction bases numbered 6, after V lost 2 bases and J lost 4 bases. Germline V gives CDR1 MNHNS, CDR2 SASEGT. There are 15 residues in the CDR3. The DNA for the CDR3 is TGTGCCAGCAGTGAAACGACGACAGGGGTCTATGGCTACACCTTC. This codes for CASSETTTGVYGYTF.

The V gene is TRBV14, the J gene TRBJ2-3; tentative D call: TRBD1 (5 bases). Trimming took off 1 base at V and 5 bases at J, with 16 bases between the two ends. This CDR3 has 16 amino acids. Germline CDR1 and CDR2: SGHDN and FVKESK. This CDR3 is CASSQGSGPPRDTQYF. DNA of the CDR3: TGTGCCAGCAGCCAAGGGTCAGGGCCCCCGAGAGATACGCAGTATTTT.

DNA for the CDR3: TGTGCCAGTAGTACTTTTACTAGCAGTGGTTCCACAGATACGCAGTATTTT. This codes for CASSTFTSSGSTDTQYF. The chain joins TRBV19 to TRBJ2-3; a weak D match, TRBD2 (6 bases). Germline CDR1 reads LNHDA; CDR2 reads SQIVND (reference sequence). Trimming left V 4 bases short and J 2 bases short, with 19 bases between. The CDR3 consists of 17 residues.

This sequence joins TRBV30 and TRBJ2-7; D may be TRBD1 (6 bases). Trimming took 2 bases from V and 2 from J, leaving 19 bases between them. CDR1 and CDR2 from the germline V gene are GTSNPN and SVGIG (reference sequence). CDR3 length: 16 amino acids. The CDR3 region is CAWSPGQLNAPYEQYF. CDR3 DNA sequence: TGTGCCTGGAGTCCCGGACAGCTTAATGCCCCCTACGAGCAGTACTTC.

The CDR3 DNA follows: TGCGCCAGCAGCCCGGGGTTAGCGGGAGGGCGGACCACAGATACGCAGTATTTT. Its translation: CASSPGLAGGRTTDTQYF. This chain uses TRBV5-1 with TRBJ2-3, with 11 bases that match TRBD2. Germline loops: CDR1 SGHRS, CDR2 YFSETQ. The CDR3 has 18 amino acids. Germline trimming cut 4 bases from V and 2 bases from J; bases unmatched to any gene: 12.

This clone was picked up a small number of times. The V gene is TRBV7-9, the J gene TRBJ2-6; TRBD1 matches at 10 bases. With 3 bases clipped from V and 4 bases from J, the junction kept 6 bases outside the gene matches. Germline CDR1 and CDR2: SEHNR and FQNEAQ (reference sequence). The length of the CDR3 is 17 residues. Here the CDR3 reads CASSFRDRGIGANVLTF. The CDR3 DNA follows: TGTGCCAGCAGCTTCCGGGACAGGGGAATCGGGGCCAACGTCCTGACTTTC.

The CDR3 DNA follows: TGCAGCGTTGACCCCACGGGGAGGACTGAAGCTTTCTTT. Translation: CSVDPTGRTEAFF. V and J are TRBV29-1 and TRBJ1-1; D is unresolved. The germline gives CDR1 SQVTM, CDR2 ANQGSEA. V was cut by 3 bases and J by 5 bases, with 13 bases left in between. This CDR3 has 13 amino acids. Full variable domain (outside the CDR3, taken from reference TRBV29-1 and TRBJ1-1): SAVISQKPSRDICQRGTSLTIQCQVDSQVTMMFWYRQQPGQSLTLIATANQGSEATYESGFVIDKFPISRPNLTFSTLTVSNMSPEDSSIYLCSVDPTGRTEAFFGQGTRLTVV.

The V call is TRBV2, the J call TRBJ2-7; 11 bases fit TRBD2. V shed 6 bases and J 4 bases; nucleotides not matched to a gene: 11. The CDR3 is 16 residues long. Germline values: CDR1 SNHLY, CDR2 FYNNEI. The CDR3 loop is CASSDFSGRAQYEQYF. The CDR3 DNA follows: TGTGCCAGCAGCGATTTTAGCGGGAGGGCCCAGTACGAGCAGTACTTC.

This clone was counted once. The J gene is TRBJ2-2, the V gene TRBV30; 7 positions agree with TRBD2. Germline V gene lookup returns CDR1 GTSNPN and CDR2 SVGIG (reference sequence). V was clipped by 5 bases and J by 1 base; unmatched bases: 7. The CDR3 is 15 residues long. CDR3 loop: CAWVGGTLNTGELFF. CDR3 nucleotide sequence: TGTGCCTGGGTGGGGGGGACCCTGAACACCGGGGAGCTGTTTTTT.

This chain connects TRBV13 to TRBJ2-7; 8 nucleotides match TRBD2. This CDR3 is built from 16 residues. Germline V gene data show CDR1 as PRHDT and CDR2 as FYEKMQ (reference sequence). V gave up 0 bases and J gave up 5 bases; unmatched junction bases: 9. The DNA of the CDR3 is TGTGCCAGCAGCTTAGGACTCGGGGGGGCCTTCCACGAGCAGTACTTC. It yields the protein CASSLGLGGAFHEQYF.

The genes are TRBV30 and TRBJ2-5, with 7 bases matching TRBD2. With V trimmed by 6 bases and J by 2 bases, 12 bases remained unmatched. This CDR3 has 15 residues. Germline lookup yields CDR1 GTSNPN and CDR2 SVGIG (reference sequence). In DNA form, the CDR3 reads TGTGCCTGTCCCAGAGGGCTAGCGGTTCAAGAGACCCAGTACTTC. It encodes CACPRGLAVQETQYF.

This chain joins TRBV7-6 and TRBJ2-2, with TRBD2 identical over 8 bases. Germline V gene data show CDR1 as SGHVS and CDR2 as FNYEAQ. J gave up 4 bases and V 5 bases, and 9 bases lay outside the gene matches. CDR3 size: 16 residues. The CDR3, as DNA: TGTGCCAGCAGCCCAGGGAGCGGGGGCGGCACCGGGGAGCTGTTTTTT. This translates into CASSPGSGGGTGELFF.

This chain uses TRBV5-1 with TRBJ1-1, with 8 bases identical to TRBD1. Germline V lookup: CDR1 SGHRS, CDR2 YFSETQ. This CDR3 is 15 amino acids long. The J segment lost 2 bases and the V segment lost 4 bases, leaving 7 bases of the junction unmatched. The CDR3 here is CASSTQGAHNTEAFF. The CDR3 DNA sequence: TGCGCCAGCAGCACCCAGGGGGCTCACAACACTGAAGCTTTCTTT.

The V gene is TRBV5-1, the J gene TRBJ2-7; 12 bases map to TRBD1. This CDR3 region has 17 residues. V was pared by 4 bases and J by 3 bases, with 11 bases of the junction left unmatched. Germline V gene sequence: CDR1 SGHRS, CDR2 YFSETQ. The CDR3 sequence is CASSPWGTGGNVYEQYF. The CDR3 DNA reads TGCGCCAGCAGCCCCTGGGGGACAGGGGGCAATGTCTACGAGCAGTACTTC.